This T cell receptor (beta chain) is from a study of metastatic and nonmetastatic thyroid tumors. Looking at the study overall: Malignant and benign thyroid patients had repertoires compared in peripheral blood and tumor or nodule tissue.

With regard to this clone: Its antigen is still unknown. The junction shows a germline mismatch at one end, possibly a read error.

CDR3 size: 14 residues. Germline loops: CDR1 SGHRS, CDR2 YFSETQ. Per the original methods: Construction of a distant-metastasis classifier for papillary thyroid cancer relied on CDR3 differences across clinicopathological groups. TCRdb re-called clones from the PCR reads using MiXCR. These V and J calls derive from TCRdb rather than the authors' analysis. Among some 23,000 clones listed, around 28% were seen once. Points from the study as a whole: It was reported that TCR beta diversity was significantly higher in malignant thyroid tumors than benign nodules, in blood and tumor.

Each patient came to thyroid surgery without any prior treatment (of any kind). Sequencing was done on a sample of tumor tissue. The receptor's source is a female donor with papillary thyroid cancer or a benign thyroid nodule (not recorded which). Some clones in this sample may be carry-over from other donors' samples. This chain links TRBV5-1 with TRBJ2-7; D remains ambiguous. The CDR3 nucleotides read TGCGCCAGCAGCCCGACGACCCTACCCTACGAGAAGTACTTC. It codes for CASSPTTLPYEKYF.